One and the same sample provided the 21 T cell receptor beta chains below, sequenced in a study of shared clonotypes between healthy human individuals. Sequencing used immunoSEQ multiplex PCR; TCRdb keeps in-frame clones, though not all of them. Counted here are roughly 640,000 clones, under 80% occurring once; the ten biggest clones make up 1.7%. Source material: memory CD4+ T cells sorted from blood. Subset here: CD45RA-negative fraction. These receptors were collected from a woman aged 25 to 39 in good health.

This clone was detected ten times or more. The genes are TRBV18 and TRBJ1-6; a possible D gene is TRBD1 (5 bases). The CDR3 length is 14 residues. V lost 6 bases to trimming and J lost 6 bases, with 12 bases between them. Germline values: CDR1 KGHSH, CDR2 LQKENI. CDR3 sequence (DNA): TGTGCCAGCTCCCGAGGGGCGCGTAATTCACCCCTCCACTTT. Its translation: CASSRGARNSPLHF.

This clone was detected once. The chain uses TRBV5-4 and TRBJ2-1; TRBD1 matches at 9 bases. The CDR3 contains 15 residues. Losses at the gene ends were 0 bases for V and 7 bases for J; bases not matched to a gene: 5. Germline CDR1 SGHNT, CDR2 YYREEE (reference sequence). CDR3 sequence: CASSLATGGVNEQFF. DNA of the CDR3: TGTGCCAGCAGCTTGGCGACAGGGGGAGTGAATGAGCAGTTCTTC.

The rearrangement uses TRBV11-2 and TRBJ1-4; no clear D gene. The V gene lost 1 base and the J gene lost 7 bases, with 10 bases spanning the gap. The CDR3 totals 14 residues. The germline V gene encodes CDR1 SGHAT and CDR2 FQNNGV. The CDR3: CASSLGWTGEKLFF. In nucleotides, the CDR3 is TGTGCCAGCAGCTTAGGTTGGACGGGTGAAAAACTGTTTTTT.

The CDR3, as DNA: TGTGCCAGCAGCTATCGGACTAGCGGGAGTCGCGAGCAGTACTTC. As protein: CASSYRTSGSREQYF. This rearrangement joins TRBV5-4 to TRBJ2-7; 13 positions agree with TRBD2. J lost 6 bases, V lost 3 bases, and 6 bases had no gene match. Per the germline V gene, CDR1 is SGHNT and CDR2 is YYREEE (reference sequence). The CDR3 runs to 15 residues.

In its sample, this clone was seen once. CDR3 protein: CASSFRVGEQYF. In DNA form, the CDR3 reads TGCGCCAGCAGCTTCCGGGTGGGGGAGCAGTACTTC. This chain links TRBV5-1 with TRBJ2-7; D not resolved. V lost 2 bases and J lost 7, with 10 bases in between. The CDR3 has 12 amino acids. Germline CDR1 is SGHRS and CDR2 is YFSETQ.

This chain's CDR3 is CASSPLGRGAEAFF. DNA of the CDR3: TGTGCCAGCAGTCCGTTGGGGAGAGGGGCTGAAGCTTTCTTT. This sequence joins TRBV11-2 and TRBJ1-1; D may be TRBD1 (5 bases). The CDR3 is 14 amino acids. The V end was cut by 6 bases, the J end by 6 bases, with 17 bases between. CDR1 is SGHAT and CDR2 is FQNNGV in the germline V gene.

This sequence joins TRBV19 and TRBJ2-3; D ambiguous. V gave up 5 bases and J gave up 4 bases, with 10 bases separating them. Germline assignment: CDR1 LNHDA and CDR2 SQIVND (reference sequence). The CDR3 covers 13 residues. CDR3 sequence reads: CASSLPAPDTQYF. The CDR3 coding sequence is TGTGCCAGTAGTCTTCCCGCGCCAGATACGCAGTATTTT.

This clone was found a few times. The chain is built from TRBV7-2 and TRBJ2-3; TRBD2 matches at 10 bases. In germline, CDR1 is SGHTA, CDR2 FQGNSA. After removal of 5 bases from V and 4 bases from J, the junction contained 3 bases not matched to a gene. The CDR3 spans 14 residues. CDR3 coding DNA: TGTGCCAGCAGCCCGGGACTAGCGTCAGATACGCAGTATTTT. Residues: CASSPGLASDTQYF.

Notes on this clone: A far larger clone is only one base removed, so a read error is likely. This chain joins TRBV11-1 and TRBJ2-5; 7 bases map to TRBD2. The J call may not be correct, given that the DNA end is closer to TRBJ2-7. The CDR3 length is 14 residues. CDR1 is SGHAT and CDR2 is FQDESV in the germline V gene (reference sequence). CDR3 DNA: TGTGCCAGCAGCTTTCAGCGGGACTCCTACGAGCAGTACTTC. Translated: CASSFQRDSYEQYF.

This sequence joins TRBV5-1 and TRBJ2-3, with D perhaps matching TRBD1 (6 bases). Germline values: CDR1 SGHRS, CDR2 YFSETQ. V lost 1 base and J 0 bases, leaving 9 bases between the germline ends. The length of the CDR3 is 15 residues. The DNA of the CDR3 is TGCGCCAGCAGCTTGCGAGGACAGAGCACAGATACGCAGTATTTT. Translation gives CASSLRGQSTDTQYF.

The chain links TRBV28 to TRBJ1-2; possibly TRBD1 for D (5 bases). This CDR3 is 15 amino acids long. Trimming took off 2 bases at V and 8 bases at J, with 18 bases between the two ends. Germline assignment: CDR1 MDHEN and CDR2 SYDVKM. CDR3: CASSLAGTELLGYTF. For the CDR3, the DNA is TGTGCCAGCAGTTTAGCCGGGACCGAACTATTGGGCTACACCTTC.

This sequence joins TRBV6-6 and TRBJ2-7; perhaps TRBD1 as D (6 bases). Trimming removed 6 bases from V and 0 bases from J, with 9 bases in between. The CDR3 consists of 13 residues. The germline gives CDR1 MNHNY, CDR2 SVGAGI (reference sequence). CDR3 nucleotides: TGTGCCAGCAGACAGGGAACCTCCTACGAGCAGTACTTC. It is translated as CASRQGTSYEQYF.

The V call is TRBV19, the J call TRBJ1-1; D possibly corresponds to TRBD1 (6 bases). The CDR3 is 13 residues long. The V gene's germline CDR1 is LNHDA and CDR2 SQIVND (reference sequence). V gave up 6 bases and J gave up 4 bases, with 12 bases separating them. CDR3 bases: TGTGCCAGTAGGAACAGGGAGGTCACTGAAGCTTTCTTT. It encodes CASRNREVTEAFF.

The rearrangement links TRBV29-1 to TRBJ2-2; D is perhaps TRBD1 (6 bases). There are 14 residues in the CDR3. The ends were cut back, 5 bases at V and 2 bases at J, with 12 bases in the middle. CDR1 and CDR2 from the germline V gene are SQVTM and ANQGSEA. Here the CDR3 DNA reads TGCAGCGTTACAGGGAGCCTTAACACCGGGGAGCTGTTTTTT. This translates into CSVTGSLNTGELFF.

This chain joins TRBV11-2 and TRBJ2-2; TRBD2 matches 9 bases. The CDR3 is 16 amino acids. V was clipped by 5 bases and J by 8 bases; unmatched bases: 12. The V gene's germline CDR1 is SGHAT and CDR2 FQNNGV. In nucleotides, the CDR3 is TGTGCCAGCAGCCCTAAAAGCGGGAGGTTATCAGGGGAGCTGTTTTTT. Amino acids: CASSPKSGRLSGELFF.

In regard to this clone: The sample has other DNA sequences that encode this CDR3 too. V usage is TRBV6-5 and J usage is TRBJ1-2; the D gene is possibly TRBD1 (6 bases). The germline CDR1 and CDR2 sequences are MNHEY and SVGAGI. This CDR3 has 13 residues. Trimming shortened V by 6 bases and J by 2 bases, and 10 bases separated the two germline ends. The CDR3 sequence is CASRLDRNYGYTF. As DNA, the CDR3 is TGTGCCAGCAGACTTGACAGGAACTATGGCTACACCTTC.

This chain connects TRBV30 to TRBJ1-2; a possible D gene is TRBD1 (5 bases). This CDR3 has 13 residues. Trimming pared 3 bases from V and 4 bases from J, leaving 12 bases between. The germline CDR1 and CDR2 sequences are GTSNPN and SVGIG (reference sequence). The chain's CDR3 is CAWSRRQGYGYTF. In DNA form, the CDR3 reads TGTGCCTGGAGCAGACGGCAGGGCTATGGCTACACCTTC.

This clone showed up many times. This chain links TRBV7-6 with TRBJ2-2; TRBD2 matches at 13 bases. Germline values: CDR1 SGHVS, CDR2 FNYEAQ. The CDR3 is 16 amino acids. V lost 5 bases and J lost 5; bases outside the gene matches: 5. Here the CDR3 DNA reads TGTGCCAGCAGCCGGACTAGCGGGAGTGGGACCGGGGAGCTGTTTTTT. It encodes CASSRTSGSGTGELFF.

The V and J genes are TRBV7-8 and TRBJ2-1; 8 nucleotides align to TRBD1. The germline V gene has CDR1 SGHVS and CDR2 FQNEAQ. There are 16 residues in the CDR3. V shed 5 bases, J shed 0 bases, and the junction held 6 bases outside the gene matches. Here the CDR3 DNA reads TGTGCCAGCAGCCCCGGACAGGGAAGCTCCTACAATGAGCAGTTCTTC. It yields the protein CASSPGQGSSYNEQFF.

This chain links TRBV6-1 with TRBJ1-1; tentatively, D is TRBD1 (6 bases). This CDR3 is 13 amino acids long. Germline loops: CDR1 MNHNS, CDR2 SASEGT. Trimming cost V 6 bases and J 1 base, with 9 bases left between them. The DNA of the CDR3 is TGTGCCAGCAGCCGGGGGGCGAACACTGAAGCTTTCTTT. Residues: CASSRGANTEAFF.

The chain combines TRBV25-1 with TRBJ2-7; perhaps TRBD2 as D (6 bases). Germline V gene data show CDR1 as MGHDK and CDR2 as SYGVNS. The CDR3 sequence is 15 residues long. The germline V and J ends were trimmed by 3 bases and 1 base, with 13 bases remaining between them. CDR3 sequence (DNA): TGTGCCAGCAGTGACGGGCTAGCGAGTTCCTACGAGCAGTACTTC. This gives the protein CASSDGLASSYEQYF.